The 15 T cell receptor beta chains below come from one sample, sequenced in a study of CD8 T cells in ankylosing spondylitis. No antigens are known for them. Via MiXCR, TCRdb re-called the 5' RACE reads, giving one row per CDR3 protein. The sample records roughly 670,000 distinct CDR3 sequences, around 19% being singletons. The study, taken as a whole, reports: Characteristic of ankylosing spondylitis blood, it appeared, was a TCR beta motif comprising several highly homologous variants.

The sequencing sample was made of blood, either unsorted or a sorted T cell fraction (not recorded which). All receptors derive from a male donor with ankylosing spondylitis.

The chain is built from TRBV6-5 and TRBJ1-1; the D gene is possibly TRBD1 (5 bases). Germline lookup yields CDR1 MNHEY and CDR2 SVGAGI. The V end lost 2 bases, the J end lost 3 bases, and 13 bases lay between the germline ends. The CDR3 is 15 residues long. For the CDR3, the DNA is TGTGCCAGCAGTTACGTGGGGGAGAGGCACACTGAAGCTTTCTTT. Translated, it gives CASSYVGERHTEAFF.

V gene TRBV6-2 or TRBV6-3 combines with J gene TRBJ2-2, with D unresolved. The CDR3 is 15 amino acids. Per germline, CDR1 MNHEY and CDR2 SVGEGT. The V end was cut by 0 bases, the J end by 2 bases, with 7 bases between. The CDR3 reads CASSYSRQNTGELFF. The CDR3 nucleotides read TGTGCCAGCAGTTACTCCCGACAAAACACCGGGGAGCTGTTTTTT.

The chain links TRBV4-3 to TRBJ2-2, with a tentative D call TRBD2 (5 bases). CDR1 and CDR2 (germline): LGHNA, YSLEER. This CDR3 is built from 17 residues. The ends were cut back, 0 bases at V and 2 bases at J, with 13 bases in the middle. The CDR3 DNA is TGCGCCAGCAGCCAAGAAACTAGGGTTTTTAACACCGGGGAGCTGTTTTTT. Protein sequence: CASSQETRVFNTGELFF.

In regard to this clonotype: The junction departs from germline at one end; a sequencing error may be responsible. This chain links TRBV20-1 with TRBJ1-2, with TRBD1 matching 8 bases. The CDR3 contains 12 residues. Germline CDR1 is DFQATT and CDR2 is SNEGSKA (reference sequence). CDR3 residues: CGAPDRAHGYTF. CDR3 sequence (DNA): TGCGGTGCCCCGGACAGGGCTCATGGCTACACCTTC.

The chain joins TRBV11-2 to TRBJ2-3; D is ambiguous. Trimming pared 5 bases from V and 1 base from J, leaving 19 bases between. The germline V gene has CDR1 SGHAT and CDR2 FQNNGV. This CDR3 region has 17 residues. The CDR3 here is CASSRRSDRLRTDTQYF. Written as DNA, the CDR3 is TGTGCCAGCAGCCGACGAAGTGACCGCCTGCGCACAGATACGCAGTATTTT.

The rearrangement links TRBV5-5 to TRBJ2-2; possible D gene TRBD2, 6 bases. Trimming stripped 1 base from V and 7 bases from J, with 14 bases between. From germline, CDR1 is SGHKS and CDR2 YYEKEE (reference sequence). This CDR3 is 15 amino acids long. CDR3 sequence: CASSLPEEGGGELFF. The CDR3 DNA sequence: TGTGCCAGCAGCTTGCCTGAGGAGGGAGGCGGGGAGCTGTTTTTT.

The chain links TRBV20-1 to TRBJ1-1; D is uncertain. CDR1 and CDR2 from the germline V gene are DFQATT and SNEGSKA (reference sequence). CDR3 length equals 12 residues. The V gene lost 2 bases and the J gene lost 3 bases, with 7 bases spanning the gap. CDR3 DNA sequence: TGCAGTGCTAGACCGTCTTACACTGAAGCTTTCTTT. The encoded protein is CSARPSYTEAFF.

The chain is built from TRBV7-9 and TRBJ1-1, with D possibly matching TRBD1 (5 bases). The V end lost 1 base, the J end lost 5 bases, and 11 bases lay between the germline ends. The germline CDR1 and CDR2 sequences are SEHNR and FQNEAQ (reference sequence). The CDR3 extends over 14 amino acids. The CDR3 nucleotides are TGTGCCAGCAGCTTAGGGCAGGGATTGACTGAAGCTTTCTTT. It codes for CASSLGQGLTEAFF.

This clonotype was seen only a few times. The chain couples TRBV7-9 to TRBJ2-7, with D perhaps TRBD1 or TRBD2 (6 bases each). The CDR3 is 14 residues long. Trimming took off 5 bases at V and 4 bases at J, with 15 bases between the two ends. Germline V gene lookup returns CDR1 SEHNR and CDR2 FQNEAQ (reference sequence). The CDR3 reads CASSRTRGGYEQYF. The CDR3 nucleotides are TGTGCCAGCAGCCGAACTAGAGGGGGGTACGAGCAGTACTTC.

This clonotype was recorded many times. The gene calls are TRBV29-1 and TRBJ2-2; D is tentatively TRBD1 or TRBD2 (7 bases each). Germline V gene lookup returns CDR1 SQVTM and CDR2 ANQGSEA. Trimming removed 7 bases from V and 5 bases from J, with 17 bases in between. The CDR3 consists of 14 residues. In nucleotides, the CDR3 is TGCAGCGGAAGGGAGGGGGCGCGAACCGGGGAGCTGTTTTTT. Translation: CSGREGARTGELFF.

This clonotype has only a few counts. This chain links TRBV20-1 with TRBJ2-1, with D tentatively TRBD1 (6 bases). The CDR3 covers 15 residues. V was clipped by 2 bases and J by 3 bases, with 14 bases between them. The germline V gene has CDR1 DFQATT and CDR2 SNEGSKA (reference sequence). CDR3 in DNA: TGCAGTGCTAGACAGGGGAGCAATTACTACAATGAGCAGTTCTTC. Translating it yields CSARQGSNYYNEQFF.

This clonotype was found many times. This chain uses TRBV12-3 or TRBV12-4 with TRBJ1-4; 9 bases are shared with TRBD1. This CDR3 comprises 13 residues. J lost 8 bases, V lost 6 bases, and 4 bases had no gene match. Here the CDR3 reads CASSNDRGEKLFF. The CDR3 DNA sequence: TGTGCCAGCAGCAACGACAGGGGGGAAAAACTGTTTTTT.

In its sample, this clonotype was seen many times. The chain uses TRBV12-3 or TRBV12-4 and TRBJ2-1, with unresolved D. The V end was cut by 0 bases, the J end by 0 bases, with 3 bases between. The CDR3 sequence is 14 residues long. CDR3 bases: TGTGCCAGCAGTTTAGCGGACTCCTACAATGAGCAGTTCTTC. Translated: CASSLADSYNEQFF.

The chain has TRBV3-1 and TRBJ2-1; no firm D call. This CDR3 comprises 16 residues. V gave up 4 bases and J gave up 0 bases, with 13 bases separating them. Germline loops: CDR1 LGHDT, CDR2 YNNKEL (reference sequence). CDR3 nucleotides: TGTGCCAGCAGCCTCTCGAGAATTTCCTCCTACAATGAGCAGTTCTTC. Translated, it gives CASSLSRISSYNEQFF.

This clonotype was counted between two and nine times. This chain links TRBV5-1 with TRBJ1-1; 7 positions match TRBD1. Looked up from germline, CDR1 is SGHRS and CDR2 is YFSETQ. The V and J ends lost 0 bases and 1 base, in that order; junction bases with no gene match: 6. The CDR3 consists of 16 residues. CDR3 DNA sequence: TGCGCCAGCAGCTTGGCCGAGACAGGGAAGAACACTGAAGCTTTCTTT. Its protein product is CASSLAETGKNTEAFF.